This TCR beta chain stems from a study of siplizumab effects on memory and regulatory T cells (dated by TCRdb to about 2019). At the level of the whole study: The study examined how the anti-CD2 antibody siplizumab affects alloreactive T-cell subsets in allogeneic mixed lymphocyte reactions built from human PBMCs.

Broad study findings and their caveats: Among mappable alloreactive CD4+ clones, an average Treg-derived fraction of around 71% was observed with siplizumab, compared with roughly 25% in control reactions. Unstimulated naive T cells appeared to be more diverse than memory T cells, and naive cells seemed to make a substantial contribution to the alloresponse. Siplizumab significantly reduced the cumulative frequency of alloreactive sequences traceable to unstimulated CD4+ memory T cells. Whether proliferating Tregs from siplizumab cultures were suppressive was not functionally confirmed. Because sequences at frequencies below about 10^-5 were poorly captured, only a minor fraction of alloreactive clones could be mapped back to unstimulated subsets. For roughly 75-97% of proliferating CD4+ or CD8+ clones, no naive or memory phenotype could be assigned.

Cut back by 6 bases and 6 bases, the V and J ends lie 18 bases apart. The CDR1 and CDR2 encoded by the germline V gene are MDHEN and SYDVKM. Spanning cysteine to phenylalanine, the CDR3 consists of 15 amino acids. Kept here is only the CDR3 DNA, which spans 45 bases and is read in frame from base 1. Library generation was performed with the immunoSEQ multiplex PCR assay. Each sample had 9 x 10^4 or so TCR templates assayed by the deep sequencing platform. Genomic DNA extracted from sorted T cells was the material used for TCRbeta CDR3 sequencing. On the study's bioinformatics: Clonal analysis of TCRbeta CDR3 data was done in the R programming language. Unstimulated samples were compared with post-reaction CFSE-low samples to define alloreactive CD4+ and CD8+ clones. Alloreactive CD4+ clones were assigned to regulatory or non-regulatory origin by matching sequences to sorted unstimulated Treg and non-Treg repertoires. TCRdb took this table from immuneACCESS and kept in-frame rearrangements with V and J called. Such tables lack part of the clones; where checked against another copy, unresolved V genes explain under half of the gap, and the rest is unexplained. Clone size and the V and J calls come from that table; the DNA yielded D and trimming. In this sample the table shows just under 85,000 clones, about 91% of which occur a single time. About 1.4% of the sample lies in the top ten.

Sorted unstimulated T cells, along with proliferating T cells recovered from mixed lymphocyte reactions, underwent TCRbeta CDR3 sequencing. Fresh whole blood from around 11 HLA-typed healthy donors was used to isolate PBMCs. To map where alloreactive clones came from, unstimulated CD4+ regulatory T cells were FACS-sorted. Notes on this clone: The specificity of this receptor is unknown. There are no base qualities to consult, and no much larger clone falls within one base.

The sample taken for sequencing was Tregs sorted from blood. The chain joins TRBV28 to TRBJ2-1; the D gene is perhaps TRBD1, from 7 matching bases. The receptor comes from a human donor in good health. The DNA sequence follows: TGTGCCAGCAGCCCCGCGGGACAGCAATTCAATGAGCAGTTCTTC. Its protein is CASSPAGQQFNEQFF.